The 13 T cell receptor beta chains in this list originate from one sample, sequenced in a study of stem cell transplantation in POMP-related autoinflammatory disease. Generated by immunoSEQ multiplex PCR, the TCRdb table keeps only in-frame clones and is missing some. Seen here are 68,000 or so clones, approximately 91% observed once, and the top ten hold about 0.66%. The starting material was CD4+ T cells from PBMCs, obtained after stem cell transplantation. All receptors come from a human patient with POMP-related autoinflammation and immune dysregulation (PRAID). Some T cells could come from the graft donor.

V usage is TRBV27 and J usage is TRBJ1-4; TRBD1 matches at 9 bases. The CDR3 is made up of 13 amino acids. V shed 6 bases and J 7 bases; nucleotides not matched to a gene: 3. Germline lookup yields CDR1 MNHEY and CDR2 SMNVEV (reference sequence). The CDR3 reads CASRTGGREKLFF. DNA for the CDR3: TGTGCCAGCAGAACAGGGGGCCGTGAAAAACTGTTTTTT.

The chain employs TRBV11-2 and TRBJ2-7; 14 positions agree with TRBD2. This CDR3 contains 16 residues. The germline V gene encodes CDR1 SGHAT and CDR2 FQNNGV. V trimming: 1 base; J trimming: 3 bases; junction bases outside the gene matches: 2. The CDR3 sequence: CASSLGLAGGFYEQYF. CDR3 nucleotides: TGTGCCAGCAGCTTAGGACTAGCGGGAGGGTTCTACGAGCAGTACTTC.

The chain recombines TRBV4-1 with TRBJ2-5; D might be TRBD2 (5 bases). V was clipped by 0 bases and J by 4 bases, with 18 bases between them. Germline lookup yields CDR1 MGHRA and CDR2 YSYEKL. This CDR3 is built from 17 residues. In nucleotides, the CDR3 is TGCGCCAGCAGCCAAGAAGAGTCGGGATCGCGGGCAGAGACCCAGTACTTC. This sequence encodes CASSQEESGSRAETQYF.

The chain links TRBV28 to TRBJ2-3, with a possible D match to TRBD1 (5 bases). Germline V gene lookup returns CDR1 MDHEN and CDR2 SYDVKM. Trimming removed 2 bases at V and 5 bases at J, with 11 bases between. CDR3 size: 14 residues. CDR3 protein: CASSLGQGRDTQYF. CDR3 in DNA: TGTGCCAGCAGTTTAGGGCAGGGAAGAGATACGCAGTATTTT.

This clone was counted once. V and J are TRBV5-1 and TRBJ2-5; possible D gene TRBD2, 7 bases. CDR3 size: 14 residues. V shed 0 bases and J shed 5 bases, with 11 bases lying between them. Germline-derived CDR1 and CDR2 are SGHRS and YFSETQ. This chain's CDR3 is CASSLVAGAETQYF. The CDR3 coding sequence is TGCGCCAGCAGCTTGGTCGCGGGGGCGGAGACCCAGTACTTC.

CDR3 residues: CSVDGGATGELFF. Written as DNA, the CDR3 is TGCAGCGTTGATGGCGGGGCCACCGGGGAGCTGTTTTTT. This chain connects TRBV29-1 to TRBJ2-2, with D perhaps TRBD2 (6 bases). This CDR3 has 13 residues. Germline-derived CDR1 and CDR2 are SQVTM and ANQGSEA. Deletions cut 3 bases from V and 4 bases from J, with 9 bases between.

The genes are TRBV5-1 and TRBJ2-3, with D perhaps assigned TRBD1 or TRBD2 (5 bases each). From germline, CDR1 is SGHRS and CDR2 YFSETQ. V lost 0 bases, J lost 5 bases, and 13 bases lay in between. The CDR3 is 15 residues long. CDR3 DNA sequence: TGCGCCAGCAGCTTGGGGGTTCCTGGGGGAGATACGCAGTATTTT. Translating it yields CASSLGVPGGDTQYF.

The chain has TRBV5-5 and TRBJ1-2; D is unclear. Trimming removed 0 bases at V and 2 bases at J, with 11 bases between. The CDR3 sequence is 15 residues long. Per germline, CDR1 SGHKS and CDR2 YYEKEE (reference sequence). DNA for the CDR3: TGTGCCAGCAGCTTGGAACTGGGCAGGAACTATGGCTACACCTTC. As protein: CASSLELGRNYGYTF. Full variable domain (rest looked up from reference TRBV5-5 and TRBJ1-2): DAGVTQSPTHLIKTRGQQVTLRCSPISGHKSVSWYQQVLGQGPQFIFQYYEKEERGRGNFPDRFSARQFPNYSSELNVNALLLGDSALYLCASSLELGRNYGYTFGSGTRLTVV.

The gene calls are TRBV5-4 and TRBJ2-5, with 9 bases matching TRBD1. In germline, CDR1 is SGHNT, CDR2 YYREEE (reference sequence). The junction had 5 bases not matched to a gene; V was cut back by 0 bases and J by 5 bases. The CDR3 extends over 15 amino acids. In nucleotides, the CDR3 is TGTGCCAGCAGCTTGGCCTGGACAGGGGTCGAGACCCAGTACTTC. It encodes CASSLAWTGVETQYF.

The J gene is TRBJ2-1, the V gene TRBV19; 10 positions match TRBD2. CDR3 length equals 15 residues. After removal of 4 bases from V and 0 bases from J, the junction contained 0 bases not matched to a gene. The germline V gene encodes CDR1 LNHDA and CDR2 SQIVND (reference sequence). Here the CDR3 reads CASSRLAGSYNEQFF. CDR3 nucleotide sequence: TGTGCCAGTAGTAGACTAGCGGGCTCCTACAATGAGCAGTTCTTC.

The V gene is TRBV6-6, the J gene TRBJ2-7; TRBD1 matches at 11 bases. CDR1 MNHNY and CDR2 SVGAGI come from the germline V gene (reference sequence). V lost 2 bases, J lost 5 bases, and 5 bases stayed unmatched. There are 15 residues in the CDR3. CDR3 residues: CASSYGTGGADEQYV. Here the CDR3 DNA reads TGTGCCAGCAGTTACGGGACAGGGGGAGCGGACGAGCAGTACGTC.

This rearrangement joins TRBV28 to TRBJ1-1, with TRBD1 matching 9 bases. The CDR3 consists of 16 residues. Germline loops: CDR1 MDHEN, CDR2 SYDVKM. The V gene end was trimmed by 5 bases and the J gene end by 7 bases; junction bases not matched to a gene: 14. CDR3 protein: CASSIADRGHILEAFF. CDR3 nucleotides: TGTGCCAGCAGTATCGCGGACAGGGGCCACATCCTTGAAGCTTTCTTT.

This clone was counted once. V gene TRBV29-1 combines with J gene TRBJ2-3; 10 nucleotides align to TRBD2. Trimming removed 6 bases from V and 2 bases from J; junction bases left unmatched: 11. Germline values: CDR1 SQVTM, CDR2 ANQGSEA. This CDR3 is 16 amino acids long. The CDR3 DNA reads as TGCAGCGTACCTAGTAGCGGGGGGACTTTCACAGATACGCAGTATTTT. Protein: CSVPSSGGTFTDTQYF.